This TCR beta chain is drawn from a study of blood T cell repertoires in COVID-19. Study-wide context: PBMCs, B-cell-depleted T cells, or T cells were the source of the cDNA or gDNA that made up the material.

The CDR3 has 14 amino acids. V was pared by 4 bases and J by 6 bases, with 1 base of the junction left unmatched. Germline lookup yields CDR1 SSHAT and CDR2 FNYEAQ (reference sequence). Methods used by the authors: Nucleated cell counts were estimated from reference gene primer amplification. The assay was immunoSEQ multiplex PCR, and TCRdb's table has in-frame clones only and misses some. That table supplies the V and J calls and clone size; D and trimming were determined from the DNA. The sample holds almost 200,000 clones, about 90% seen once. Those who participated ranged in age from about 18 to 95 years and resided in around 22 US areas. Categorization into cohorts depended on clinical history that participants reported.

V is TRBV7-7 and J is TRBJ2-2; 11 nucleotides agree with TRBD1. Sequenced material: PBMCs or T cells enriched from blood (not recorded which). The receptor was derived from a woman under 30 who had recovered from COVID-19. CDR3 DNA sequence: TGTGCCAGCAGCTCGGGACAGGGGGCCGGGGAGCTGTTTTTT. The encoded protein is CASSSGQGAGELFF. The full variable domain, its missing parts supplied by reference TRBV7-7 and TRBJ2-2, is GAGVSQSPRYKVTKRGQDVTLRCDPISSHATLYWYQQALGQGPEFLTYFNYEAQPDKSGLPSDRFSAERPEGSISTLTIQRTEQRDSAMYRCASSSGQGAGELFFGEGSRLTVL.